This T cell receptor (beta chain) derives from a study of blood T cells in healthy people across ages. It was with a sample-barcoded 5' primer and a J-beta primer mix that a second PCR of roughly 6 to 11 cycles was run. TCRdb ran MiXCR on the 5' RACE reads and lists one entry per CDR3 protein. The repertoire holds around 900,000 distinct CDR3 sequences, with about 28% as singletons. CDR1 and CDR2 from the germline V gene are DFQATT and SNEGSKA (reference sequence). The CDR3 contains 12 residues. V lost 4 bases and J lost 5, with 11 bases in between. Source material: blood. The rearrangement joins TRBV20-1 to TRBJ2-5, with D tentatively TRBD2 (6 bases). This TCR derives from a woman older than 75 in good health. The CDR3 DNA follows: TGCAGTGCTAATAGCGGTAGGGAGACCCAGTACTTC. It translates to CSANSGRETQYF.